This record covers a single TCR beta chain. Its antigen remains unidentified. The record has no base qualities; no much larger clone is one base away. The sample belongs to a study of T cell responses to AZD1222 COVID-19 vaccine (dated by TCRdb to the early 2020s). Regarding the research as a whole: A total of over 230 trial participants underwent TCR sequencing, of whom 200 to 220 had received two doses of AZD1222 and some 26 had received two doses of the MenACWY control vaccine. Trial participants were enrolled into age subgroups of 18-55, 56-69 and 70-plus years, which contained around 140, 26 and 57 TCR-sequenced participants, respectively.

A distance of 8 bases separates the germline ends of V and J, which lose 5 bases and 5 bases respectively. The CDR3 runs 11 amino acids, cysteine and phenylalanine included. Only the CDR3 portion is preserved as DNA: 33 bases, with reading frame beginning at the first base. The germline V gene (reference sequence) specifies DFQATT as CDR1 and SNEGSKA as CDR2. The CDR3 regions of human TCRbeta chains were analyzed by immunosequencing. Under the source paper's analysis protocol: Repertoire TCRs were checked for matches against a reference library of SARS-CoV-2-specific TCRs that had been generated using the MIRA antigen-specificity platform. Breadth was defined as the fraction of unique TCRs that were SARS-CoV-2-associated. Depth was defined as the fraction of total T cells that were SARS-CoV-2-associated. Using the MIRA data, each spike-specific TCR was mapped to the spike region that the TCR reacts to and placed in a CD4 or CD8 class. Log10-transformed breadth and depth values were compared by one-way ANOVA with Sidak's multiple comparisons tests. As stored in TCRdb, this immuneACCESS dataset retains in-frame rearrangements with V and J assigned. A fraction of the clones does not appear; measured against another copy, unresolved V genes explain less than half of the discrepancy, and the remainder lacks a known reason. That table furnishes V, J and clone size, whereas the DNA furnished D and trimming. Here the sample has 80,000 or so clones; approximately 80% occur a single time. Together, the top ten hold approximately 30% of the sample.

Results and caveats for the whole study, not just this receptor: Reportedly, almost half of the unique spike-specific TCRs recognized epitopes lying outside the regions that are mutated in the B.1.351 and B.1.1.7 variants. The vaccine-associated CD4 TCRs covered the entire spike protein, and the dominant responses fell in regions 160-218 and 743-854. Participants were mostly white British, with more females than males. The authors suggested clonal diversity may have been underestimated. The 56-69-year group was small, and its depth increase did not reach significance, likely because of low power. After two AZD1222 doses, spike-specific TCR breadth and depth were significantly higher than at day 0 and than in MenACWY recipients. Only six AZD1222 recipients were SARS-CoV-2 seropositive at baseline, limiting conclusions about previously exposed vaccinees. No day 14 peak-response samples were available, so repertoires were characterized only after the peak T cell response.

According to the study, the label for this sample's time point signals: about 28 days (+/-7) after the second vaccine dose. The treatment or condition label, as the study defines it: meningococcal conjugate vaccine given as trial control. Vaccinee samples were obtained from the UK trials COV001 and COV002, which included a single-blind randomized controlled phase 2/3 trial of AZD1222 (ChAdOx1 nCoV-19) in healthy adults. For TCRbeta chain sequencing, PBMC samples were collected from trial participants at day 0 and at day 28 after the second dose. This receptor was obtained from an adult who received the MenACWY meningococcal vaccine as a control. Specimen: peripheral blood, collected 28 days after the second dose of the MenACWY control vaccine. This receptor chain uses TRBV20-1 and TRBJ2-3; perhaps TRBD2 is the D gene, with 5 bases matching. The encoded CDR3 is CSAELEDTQYF. The DNA is as follows: TGCAGTGCTGAACTAGAAGATACGCAGTATTTT.